These 32 T cell receptor beta chains share one sample of origin, sequenced in a study of T cell responses to AZD1222 COVID-19 vaccine. Sequencing was performed with immunoSEQ multiplex PCR; in TCRdb, only in-frame clones are kept and a portion is missing. This table holds about 140,000 clones, approximately 92% found once. The sequencing used peripheral blood, collected on day 0 of AZD1222 vaccination. Source of these receptors: an adult in good health.

J is TRBJ2-7 and V is TRBV7-8, with a possible D match to TRBD1 (6 bases). Trimming stripped 5 bases from V and 0 bases from J, with 17 bases between. The CDR3 covers 16 residues. From germline, CDR1 is SGHVS and CDR2 FQNEAQ. The CDR3 sequence: CASSHPPRGNSYEQYF. The CDR3 DNA is TGTGCCAGCAGCCACCCTCCCAGGGGAAACTCCTACGAGCAGTACTTC. The full variable domain, rest sourced from reference TRBV7-8 and TRBJ2-7, is GAGVSQSPRYKVAKRGQDVALRCDPISGHVSLFWYQQALGQGPEFLTYFQNEAQLDKSGLPSDRFFAERPEGSVSTLKIQRTQQEDSAVYLCASSHPPRGNSYEQYFGPGTRLTVT.

The chain links TRBV19 to TRBJ1-1; TRBD1 is a possible D gene (6 bases). The V gene lost 2 bases and the J gene lost 2 bases, with 15 bases spanning the gap. Germline-derived CDR1 and CDR2 are LNHDA and SQIVND (reference sequence). CDR3 size: 16 residues. The CDR3 DNA sequence: TGTGCCAGTAGTATAAATTTGGGCAGGGGAAACACTGAAGCTTTCTTT. This codes for CASSINLGRGNTEAFF.

The chain couples TRBV5-1 to TRBJ1-1; D is uncertain. The CDR3 consists of 16 residues. The V end lost 0 bases, the J end lost 0 bases, and 12 bases lay between the germline ends. The germline CDR1 and CDR2 sequences are SGHRS and YFSETQ. The CDR3, as DNA: TGCGCCAGCAGCTTGGCTGTCGATATTATGAACACTGAAGCTTTCTTT. Its protein product is CASSLAVDIMNTEAFF.

The rearrangement links TRBV9 to TRBJ2-7, with D unclear. This CDR3 has 11 amino acids. Germline CDR1 and CDR2: SGDLS and YYNGEE. The germline V and J ends were trimmed by 4 bases and 2 bases, with 4 bases remaining between them. The CDR3 spells CASSSAYEQYF. The CDR3 DNA is TGTGCCAGCAGCTCAGCCTACGAGCAGTACTTC.

The CDR3: CASSLGPEGEKLFF. CDR3 coding DNA: TGTGCCAGCAGCTTAGGACCAGAGGGTGAAAAACTGTTTTTT. V usage is TRBV7-3 and J usage is TRBJ1-4, with D unresolved. The germline V and J ends were trimmed by 2 bases and 7 bases, with 11 bases remaining between them. The CDR3 contains 14 residues. Germline values: CDR1 SGHTA, CDR2 FQGTGA.

This clone was counted only a few times. The J gene is TRBJ1-5, the V gene TRBV5-6; D ambiguous. The V gene lost 2 bases and the J gene lost 0 bases, with 9 bases spanning the gap. The CDR3 loop spans 15 amino acids. Germline V gene data show CDR1 as SGHDT and CDR2 as YYEEEE. CDR3 in amino acids: CASSFREISNQPQHF. The CDR3, as DNA: TGTGCCAGCAGCTTCAGAGAAATTAGCAATCAGCCCCAGCATTTT.

V usage is TRBV9 and J usage is TRBJ2-2; TRBD2 aligns across 8 bases. This CDR3 contains 15 residues. Germline V lookup: CDR1 SGDLS, CDR2 YYNGEE. With 3 bases clipped from V and 9 bases from J, the junction kept 10 bases outside the gene matches. The CDR3 protein is CASSASSGNARELFF. CDR3 bases: TGTGCCAGCAGCGCGAGTAGCGGGAATGCCAGGGAGCTGTTTTTT.

This chain links TRBV7-2 with TRBJ2-7; weak D call: TRBD2 (5 bases). V was pared by 2 bases and J by 2 bases, with 22 bases between. Looked up from germline, CDR1 is SGHTA and CDR2 is FQGNSA. The CDR3 spans 18 residues. The CDR3 DNA sequence: TGTGCCAGCAGCTTAACAGCCGCCTATAGGAGGAAGGCCTACGAGCAGTACTTC. It encodes CASSLTAAYRRKAYEQYF.

The rearrangement links TRBV11-2 to TRBJ2-3; 9 nucleotides align to TRBD1. CDR3 length: 16 amino acids. Germline assignment: CDR1 SGHAT and CDR2 FQNNGV. J lost 5 bases, V lost 5 bases, and 11 bases had no gene match. CDR3: CASSRRTGGLRDTQYF. The CDR3 DNA sequence: TGTGCCAGCAGCCGTCGAACAGGGGGCCTTAGAGATACGCAGTATTTT.

The chain couples TRBV4-1 to TRBJ2-5, with D possibly TRBD2 on 5 matching bases. Germline values: CDR1 MGHRA, CDR2 YSYEKL. This CDR3 has 13 amino acids. V was trimmed by 1 base and J by 3 bases, leaving 6 bases between them. Here the CDR3 DNA reads TGCGCCAGCAGCCAAGTCGGGGAAGAGACCCAGTACTTC. This encodes CASSQVGEETQYF.

The rearrangement uses TRBV7-9 and TRBJ2-3; 12 nucleotides line up with TRBD2. The V segment lost 3 bases and the J segment 1 base; nucleotides outside the gene matches: 2. The CDR3 loop spans 16 amino acids. Germline lookup yields CDR1 SEHNR and CDR2 FQNEAQ (reference sequence). The CDR3 region is CASSFRTSGGTDTQYF. The CDR3 region has the DNA TGTGCCAGCAGCTTCCGGACTAGCGGGGGCACAGATACGCAGTATTTT.

The chain employs TRBV4-2 and TRBJ2-7; D might be TRBD2 (6 bases). Germline V lookup: CDR1 LGHNA, CDR2 YNFKEQ. Trimming shortened V by 4 bases and J by 3 bases, and 16 bases separated the two germline ends. The CDR3 is 15 amino acids. This chain's CDR3 is CASSPRGSPNYEQYF. In DNA form, the CDR3 reads TGTGCCAGCAGCCCTCGGGGGTCACCTAACTACGAGCAGTACTTC.

The gene calls are TRBV6-5 and TRBJ1-5; tentatively, D is TRBD1 (5 bases). Per germline, CDR1 MNHEY and CDR2 SVGAGI. This CDR3 contains 16 residues. The V gene lost 0 bases and the J gene lost 1 base, with 10 bases spanning the gap. CDR3 residues: CASSYSAGGSNQPQHF. In nucleotides, the CDR3 is TGTGCCAGCAGTTACTCTGCGGGGGGAAGCAATCAGCCCCAGCATTTT.

V usage is TRBV7-9 and J usage is TRBJ2-1; 7 bases map to TRBD2. CDR3 length: 17 amino acids. J lost 0 bases, V lost 5 bases, and 10 bases had no gene match. Germline lookup yields CDR1 SEHNR and CDR2 FQNEAQ (reference sequence). The CDR3 loop is CASSRGEGRGSYNEQFF. The CDR3 nucleotides read TGTGCCAGCAGCCGGGGGGAGGGAAGGGGCTCCTACAATGAGCAGTTCTTC.

The sample holds one count of this clone. This chain connects TRBV15 to TRBJ2-3; 7 nucleotides align to TRBD2. Germline-derived CDR1 and CDR2 are LNHNV and YYDKDF (reference sequence). V shed 0 bases, J shed 0 bases, and the junction held 3 bases outside the gene matches. This CDR3 is 16 amino acids long. CDR3 loop: CATSRDRGGSTDTQYF. The CDR3 DNA follows: TGTGCCACCAGCAGAGATAGGGGAGGGAGCACAGATACGCAGTATTTT.

The CDR3 DNA is TGTGCCAGCAGCCAAGATGATGGAGTACTCCAAGAGACCCAGTACTTC. Translation: CASSQDDGVLQETQYF. V and J are TRBV3-1 (or the pseudogene TRBV3-2) and TRBJ2-5; D unresolved. CDR3 length: 16 amino acids. Germline assignment: CDR1 LGHDT and CDR2 YNNKEL (reference sequence). V lost 0 bases and J 1 base, leaving 12 bases between the germline ends.

The J gene is TRBJ1-1, the V gene TRBV19; 8 bases line up with TRBD1. Germline CDR1 and CDR2: LNHDA and SQIVND (reference sequence). J lost 1 base, V lost 11 bases, and 12 bases had no gene match. The length of the CDR3 is 15 residues. CDR3 sequence reads: CAVHSAGGSNTEAFF. The CDR3 coding sequence is TGTGCCGTACATTCGGCAGGGGGCTCGAACACTGAAGCTTTCTTT.

The chain combines TRBV11-3 with TRBJ2-3; TRBD2 matches 10 bases. CDR3 length: 14 residues. V was clipped by 3 bases and J by 3 bases; unmatched bases: 0. The germline V gene encodes CDR1 SGHNT and CDR2 YENEEA. The CDR3 DNA reads as TGTGCCAGCAGCTTGACTAGCGGGACAGATACGCAGTATTTT. Amino acids: CASSLTSGTDTQYF. Full variable domain (missing parts from reference TRBV11-3 and TRBJ2-3): EAGVVQSPRYKIIEKKQPVAFWCNPISGHNTLYWYLQNLGQGPELLIRYENEEAVDDSQLPKDRFSAERLKGVDSTLKIQPAELGDSAVYLCASSLTSGTDTQYFGPGTRLTVL.

The V gene is TRBV3-1 (or the pseudogene TRBV3-2), the J gene TRBJ1-2, with D perhaps TRBD1 (5 bases). Trimming removed 3 bases from V and 4 bases from J, with 18 bases in between. The V gene's germline CDR1 is LGHDT and CDR2 YNNKEL (reference sequence). CDR3 length equals 16 residues. CDR3 protein: CASSQDDGPGGYGYTF. CDR3 nucleotides: TGTGCCAGCAGCCAGGACGACGGCCCTGGGGGCTATGGCTACACCTTC.

CDR3 nucleotide sequence: TGTGCTAGTGGTTTGGCGACAGGTAACTCTGGAAACACCATATATTTT. This encodes CASGLATGNSGNTIYF. The chain employs TRBV12-5 and TRBJ1-3; TRBD1 is a possible D gene (6 bases). Germline V lookup: CDR1 LGHNT, CDR2 FRNRAP. Trimming took off 1 base at V and 0 bases at J, with 10 bases between the two ends. The CDR3 runs 16 residues.

This chain joins TRBV6-2 or TRBV6-3 and TRBJ1-4; 8 bases map to TRBD1. The CDR3 runs to 14 residues. CDR1 is MNHEY and CDR2 is SVGEGT in the germline V gene. J lost 2 bases, V lost 5 bases, and 1 base had no gene match. CDR3 amino acids: CASSDRGTNEKLFF. The CDR3 coding sequence is TGTGCCAGCAGTGACAGGGGCACTAATGAAAAACTGTTTTTT.

With regard to this clone: One base away lies a much larger clone, so this may be a sequencing read error. Additional DNA sequences in this sample encode the identical CDR3. The chain links TRBV3-1 (or the pseudogene TRBV3-2) to TRBJ2-7, with D uncertain. This CDR3 contains 11 residues. The V end lost 4 bases, the J end lost 3 bases, and 4 bases lay between the germline ends. Germline V gene data show CDR1 as LGHDT and CDR2 as YNNKEL (reference sequence). CDR3 coding DNA: TGTGCCAGCAGCCCCGGCTACGAGCAGTACTTC. Protein product: CASSPGYEQYF.

The chain has TRBV6-5 and TRBJ1-5, with no clear D. CDR1 and CDR2 from the germline V gene are MNHEY and SVGAGI. CDR3 length: 15 amino acids. V lost 6 bases and J 0 bases, leaving 12 bases between the germline ends. Here the CDR3 reads CASRGTGFSNQPQHF. The CDR3 DNA sequence: TGTGCCAGCAGGGGAACGGGTTTTAGCAATCAGCCCCAGCATTTT.

The chain has TRBV7-6 and TRBJ2-7; 7 bases align to TRBD2. This CDR3 spans 15 amino acids. J lost 2 bases, V lost 3 bases, and 7 bases had no gene match. The germline CDR1 and CDR2 sequences are SGHVS and FNYEAQ. The CDR3 protein is CASSLGGNAPYEQYF. CDR3 nucleotide sequence: TGTGCCAGCAGCTTGGGGGGGAATGCCCCCTACGAGCAGTACTTC.

This chain connects TRBV19 to TRBJ1-2; 9 nucleotides align to TRBD1. The CDR3 spans 16 residues. Germline CDR1 and CDR2: LNHDA and SQIVND (reference sequence). Trimming removed 5 bases from V and 4 bases from J; junction bases left unmatched: 11. The CDR3 protein is CASSPPGQGRFYGYTF. CDR3 coding DNA: TGTGCCAGTAGTCCTCCGGGACAGGGCCGCTTCTATGGCTACACCTTC.

The CDR3 DNA sequence: TGTGCCAGCAGTTTAACAGGGGAGGGCACTGAAGCTTTCTTT. This translates into CASSLTGEGTEAFF. This chain joins TRBV6-2 or TRBV6-3 and TRBJ1-1; 7 positions match TRBD1. With V trimmed by 4 bases and J by 4 bases, 6 bases remained unmatched. The CDR3 consists of 14 residues. Germline CDR1 and CDR2: MNHEY and SVGEGT.

This chain joins TRBV9 and TRBJ2-2, with a tentative D call TRBD2 (5 bases). The CDR3 is 16 amino acids. The V gene lost 0 bases and the J gene lost 4 bases, with 13 bases spanning the gap. Germline loops: CDR1 SGDLS, CDR2 YYNGEE. CDR3 amino acids: CASSVGRLASTGELFF. The CDR3, as DNA: TGTGCCAGCAGCGTAGGGCGTCTAGCTAGCACCGGGGAGCTGTTTTTT.

The sample holds a few counts of this clone. J is TRBJ1-1 and V is TRBV5-1, with 7 positions matching TRBD1. CDR1 is SGHRS, CDR2 YFSETQ, per germline. This CDR3 spans 13 amino acids. Losses at the gene ends were 5 bases for V and 1 base for J; bases not matched to a gene: 2. The CDR3 region is CASRTGRNTEAFF. For the CDR3, the DNA is TGCGCCAGCAGGACAGGGCGGAACACTGAAGCTTTCTTT.

Comment on this clone: A junction end diverges from the germline sequence, so it may reflect a read error. CDR3 nucleotide sequence: TGTGCCAGCAGCCTCTCCCAAGGGATCAATCGGCCCCAGCATTTT. It specifies CASSLSQGINRPQHF. The chain couples TRBV28 to TRBJ1-5; no clear D gene. The CDR3 covers 15 residues. Germline lookup yields CDR1 MDHEN and CDR2 SYDVKM.

The V call is TRBV4-1, the J call TRBJ2-7; 12 nucleotides match TRBD2. Per the germline V gene, CDR1 is MGHRA and CDR2 is YSYEKL. The CDR3 covers 14 residues. Trimming at V came to 4 bases and at J to 3 bases, leaving 1 base not matched to a gene. CDR3 protein: CASSLTSGSYEQYF. The CDR3 nucleotides are TGCGCCAGCAGCCTGACTAGCGGGAGCTACGAGCAGTACTTC.

The CDR3: CASSPLSQDTEAFF. The CDR3 nucleotides read TGTGCCAGCTCACCGTTAAGCCAGGACACTGAAGCTTTCTTT. This rearrangement joins TRBV18 to TRBJ1-1; D is ambiguous. Germline assignment: CDR1 KGHSH and CDR2 LQKENI. The V end lost 3 bases, the J end lost 3 bases, and 11 bases lay between the germline ends. This CDR3 is built from 14 residues.

V and J are TRBV19 and TRBJ2-1; 8 bases agree with TRBD2. Germline-derived CDR1 and CDR2 are LNHDA and SQIVND (reference sequence). This CDR3 comprises 16 residues. With V trimmed by 1 base and J by 7 bases, 9 bases remained unmatched. The CDR3 DNA sequence: TGTGCCAGTAGTATAGGAGCGGGAGTTCACCGGAATGAGCAGTTCTTC. It yields the protein CASSIGAGVHRNEQFF.